The rows below give T cell receptor beta chains drawn from one sample of a study of blood T cell repertoires in COVID-19. Here immunoSEQ multiplex PCR was the method, and the copy in TCRdb shows in-frame clones only, minus some. The sample holds around 180,000 clones; 81% are singletons and the top ten take 12%. Material: peripheral blood. All receptors derive from a woman older than 75 with COVID-19, enrolled during active disease. Each CDR3 is given with its conserved first and last residue. A D gene is named only where the DNA matches it firmly. A row's size may be missing; if present it is once, few, many or a size class.

V: TRBV7-2
J: TRBJ2-3
D: TRBD2
size: .
CDR3: CASSLKSWLAGDAQYF
DNA: TGTGCCAGCAGCTTAAAGTCGTGGCTAGCGGGTGACGCGCAGTATTTT

V: TRBV4-2
J: TRBJ2-1
D: TRBD2
size: few
CDR3: CASSPVAGGGNEQFF
DNA: TGTGCCAGCAGCCCAGTAGCGGGAGGGGGCAATGAGCAGTTCTTC

V: TRBV28
J: TRBJ1-2
D: .
size: .
CDR3: CASSLRPGADYGYTF
DNA: TGTGCCAGCAGTTTACGTCCAGGGGCTGACTATGGCTACACCTTC

V: TRBV3-1/TRBV3-2
J: TRBJ2-6
D: TRBD1
size: .
CDR3: CASSLEQGVGANVLTF
DNA: TGTGCCAGCAGCCTTGAACAGGGGGTTGGGGCCAACGTCCTGACTTTC

V: TRBV27
J: TRBJ2-7
D: TRBD1
size: .
CDR3: CASTLSPTGAEQYF
DNA: TGTGCCAGCACCCTCTCCCCTACAGGGGCCGAGCAGTACTTC

V: TRBV28
J: TRBJ2-3
D: .
size: once
CDR3: CASSLGGAQYF
DNA: TGTGCCAGCAGTTTGGGAGGAGCGCAGTATTTT

V: TRBV11-3
J: TRBJ2-5
D: TRBD2
size: once
CDR3: CASSLGLSGGVQETQYF
DNA: TGTGCCAGCAGCCTCGGACTGAGCGGGGGGGTCCAAGAGACCCAGTACTTC

V: TRBV4-3
J: TRBJ1-1
D: .
size: few
CDR3: CASSVVGAGTEAFF
DNA: TGCGCCAGCAGCGTGGTAGGGGCCGGCACTGAAGCTTTCTTT

V: TRBV18
J: TRBJ1-2
D: TRBD1
size: .
CDR3: CASSLQGDGYTF
DNA: TGTGCCAGCTCACTACAGGGGGATGGCTACACCTTC

V: TRBV7-9
J: TRBJ1-1
D: .
size: .
CDR3: CASSLGEGEAFF
DNA: TGTGCCAGCAGCTTAGGGGAGGGTGAAGCTTTCTTT

V: TRBV19
J: TRBJ1-1
D: TRBD1
size: .
CDR3: CASSIRDRTEAFF
DNA: TGTGCCAGTAGTATACGGGACAGAACTGAAGCTTTCTTT

V: TRBV28
J: TRBJ2-7
D: .
size: .
CDR3: CASRVSLANYEQYF
DNA: TGTGCCAGCAGGGTGAGTTTAGCGAATTACGAGCAGTACTTC

V: TRBV7-2
J: TRBJ1-1
D: .
size: .
CDR3: CASSRDNMNTEAFF
DNA: TGTGCCAGCAGCCGGGACAATATGAACACTGAAGCTTTCTTT

V: TRBV2
J: TRBJ2-3
D: TRBD2
size: .
CDR3: CASSEVSRGRLTDTQYF
DNA: TGTGCCAGCAGTGAGGTGAGCCGCGGGAGGCTAACAGATACGCAGTATTTT

V: TRBV7-9
J: TRBJ2-1
D: TRBD2
size: .
CDR3: CASRHGLAGDGEQFF
DNA: TGTGCCAGCAGACACGGACTAGCGGGAGACGGGGAGCAGTTCTTC

V: TRBV9
J: TRBJ1-3
D: .
size: .
CDR3: CASSPPRSSGNTIYF
DNA: TGTGCCAGCAGTCCCCCTAGAAGCTCTGGAAACACCATATATTTT

V: TRBV11-2
J: TRBJ1-6
D: .
size: .
CDR3: CASSLGTASYNSPLHF
DNA: TGTGCCAGCAGCTTAGGGACAGCCTCCTATAATTCACCCCTCCACTTT

V: TRBV18
J: TRBJ2-7
D: TRBD1
size: few
CDR3: CASSPPQGQGSEQYF
DNA: TGTGCCAGCTCACCCCCCCAGGGACAGGGGAGCGAGCAGTACTTC

V: TRBV13
J: TRBJ2-5
D: .
size: .
CDR3: CASSPTGTSGQETQYF
DNA: TGTGCCAGCAGCCCGACCGGGACATCGGGCCAAGAGACCCAGTACTTC

V: TRBV28
J: TRBJ1-1
D: .
size: many
CDR3: CASSIRGQREAFF
DNA: TGTGCCAGCAGTATAAGGGGCCAACGGGAAGCTTTCTTT

V: TRBV6-5
J: TRBJ1-2
D: TRBD1
size: many
CDR3: CASSKGQGAGGYTF
DNA: TGTGCCAGCAGTAAGGGACAGGGGGCGGGTGGCTACACCTTC

V: TRBV19
J: TRBJ1-1
D: .
size: .
CDR3: CASTWGRGRGNTEAFF
DNA: TGTGCCAGTACCTGGGGGCGCGGGCGTGGGAACACTGAAGCTTTCTTT

V: TRBV4-2
J: TRBJ1-5
D: .
size: few
CDR3: CASSQELGGGQPQHF
DNA: TGTGCCAGCAGCCAAGAATTGGGTGGAGGTCAGCCCCAGCATTTT

V: TRBV6-5
J: TRBJ1-2
D: TRBD1
size: .
CDR3: CASSYVQGDYGYTF
DNA: TGTGCCAGCAGTTACGTCCAGGGGGACTATGGCTACACCTTC

V: TRBV6-5
J: TRBJ1-2
D: TRBD1
size: .
CDR3: CASSYSSGQGAGGYTF
DNA: TGTGCCAGCAGTTACTCCTCGGGACAGGGGGCTGGCGGCTACACCTTC

V: TRBV18
J: TRBJ2-7
D: TRBD2
size: .
CDR3: CASSLSGTSLYEQYF
DNA: TGTGCCAGCTCACTTTCCGGGACTAGCCTCTACGAGCAGTACTTC

V: TRBV10-3
J: TRBJ1-3
D: TRBD1
size: .
CDR3: CAISGQGSGNTIYF
DNA: TGTGCCATATCGGGACAGGGGTCTGGAAACACCATATATTTT

V: TRBV5-8
J: TRBJ2-2
D: .
size: .
CDR3: CASSLRRGPNTGELFF
DNA: TGTGCCAGCAGCTTGAGGAGGGGCCCCAACACCGGGGAGCTGTTTTTT

V: TRBV29-1
J: TRBJ2-3
D: .
size: .
CDR3: CSVGRTTADTQYF
DNA: TGCAGCGTTGGAAGGACTACGGCAGATACGCAGTATTTT

V: TRBV20-1
J: TRBJ2-3
D: .
size: once
CDR3: CSASKSAGTDTQYF
DNA: TGCAGTGCTAGTAAGTCGGCGGGAACAGATACGCAGTATTTT

V: TRBV2
J: TRBJ2-2
D: .
size: .
CDR3: CASSPGRAGRNGELFF
DNA: TGTGCCAGCAGCCCCGGACGGGCGGGACGGAACGGGGAGCTGTTTTTT

V: TRBV28
J: TRBJ2-7
D: .
size: .
CDR3: CASSFKEYAYEQYF
DNA: TGTGCCAGCAGTTTTAAGGAGTACGCCTACGAGCAGTACTTC

V: TRBV15
J: TRBJ1-2
D: .
size: .
CDR3: CATSRDSIFTTGLYGYTF
DNA: TGTGCCACCAGCAGAGACTCAATATTTACGACAGGTCTTTATGGCTACACCTTC

V: TRBV6-1
J: TRBJ2-2
D: .
size: .
CDR3: CASSETAGYTGELFF
DNA: TGTGCCAGCAGTGAAACGGCAGGGTACACCGGGGAGCTGTTTTTT

V: TRBV7-6
J: TRBJ2-3
D: TRBD1
size: .
CDR3: CASSQEQGGLADTQYF
DNA: TGTGCCAGCAGCCAAGAACAGGGGGGTTTAGCAGATACGCAGTATTTT

V: TRBV28
J: TRBJ1-6
D: .
size: .
CDR3: CASSSQVDTLHF
DNA: TGTGCCAGCAGTTCACAGGTAGATACCCTCCACTTT

V: TRBV19
J: TRBJ2-5
D: TRBD2
size: .
CDR3: CASSMGLAGGGPTQYF
DNA: TGTGCCAGTAGTATGGGACTAGCGGGAGGAGGGCCAACCCAGTACTTC

V: TRBV3-1/TRBV3-2
J: TRBJ2-1
D: TRBD2
size: .
CDR3: CASSHSGSFSYNEQFF
DNA: TGTGCCAGCAGCCATAGCGGGAGTTTCTCCTACAATGAGCAGTTCTTC

V: TRBV11-2
J: TRBJ2-5
D: TRBD2
size: .
CDR3: CASSLGLAGGGETQYF
DNA: TGTGCCAGCAGCTTAGGGCTAGCGGGAGGGGGTGAGACCCAGTACTTC

V: TRBV4-3
J: TRBJ2-3
D: .
size: few
CDR3: CASSQAIGVSDTQYF
DNA: TGCGCCAGCAGCCAAGCCATCGGAGTGTCAGATACGCAGTATTTT

V: TRBV7-2
J: TRBJ1-2
D: .
size: .
CDR3: CASSFRGNYGYTF
DNA: TGTGCCAGCAGCTTTCGGGGTAACTATGGCTACACCTTC

V: TRBV11-3
J: TRBJ2-7
D: .
size: few
CDR3: CASSPGGGKHYEQYF
DNA: TGTGCCAGCAGCCCCGGGGGAGGCAAACACTACGAGCAGTACTTC

V: TRBV7-3
J: TRBJ2-7
D: .
size: .
CDR3: CASSLRLGRDYEQYF
DNA: TGTGCCAGCAGCTTAAGGTTAGGCAGGGACTACGAGCAGTACTTC

V: TRBV3-1/TRBV3-2
J: TRBJ2-4
D: .
size: .
CDR3: CASSQVRRGSKNIQYF
DNA: TGTGCCAGCAGCCAAGTAAGGCGGGGCAGCAAAAACATTCAGTACTTC

V: TRBV10-3
J: TRBJ2-5
D: TRBD2
size: .
CDR3: CAISDPTSGRAEFQETQYF
DNA: TGTGCCATCAGTGACCCCACTAGCGGGAGGGCGGAATTCCAAGAGACCCAGTACTTC

V: TRBV7-2
J: TRBJ2-2
D: .
size: .
CDR3: CASSLMGALTGELFF
DNA: TGTGCCAGCAGCTTAATGGGGGCGCTTACCGGGGAGCTGTTTTTT

V: TRBV11-3
J: TRBJ1-4
D: .
size: .
CDR3: CASSLRSEKLFF
DNA: TGTGCCAGCAGCTTGCGATCTGAAAAACTGTTTTTT

V: TRBV6-5
J: TRBJ1-5
D: TRBD1
size: .
CDR3: CASTGVGQGIQPQHF
DNA: TGTGCCAGCACCGGGGTAGGACAGGGAATTCAGCCCCAGCATTTT